Listed here is a single TCR beta chain. Its target is unknown. Noted time point: newly diagnosed GD, antithyroid drugs for less than 3 months. The TCR library was made from RNA that had been extracted from PBMCs in TRIzol. This entry comes from a study of regulatory T cells in long-lasting Graves disease. Notes on the study in general: Authors noted too few samples as a limitation. The analysis examined peripheral blood only and excluded thyroid tissue.

Libraries of TCR beta came from iRepertoire HTBI primers plus Arm-PCR of CDR3 regions. TCRdb re-called the multiplex PCR reads through MiXCR, storing one row per CDR3 protein. The sample contains about 540,000 distinct CDR3 sequences, 13% of which appear only once. Germline loops: CDR1 SQVTM, CDR2 ANQGSEA. This CDR3 region has 14 residues. Unmatched junction bases numbered 7, after V lost 5 bases and J lost 0 bases. The same sample was also studied in work on T cells in Graves' hyperthyroidism and ophthalmopathy.

The chain employs TRBV29-1 and TRBJ2-7; 7 bases align to TRBD1. The TCR originated in a man aged 25-45 years with Graves disease. This specimen consisted of peripheral blood mononuclear cells (PBMCs), obtained at new diagnosis, from a patient treated with antithyroid drugs. CDR3: CSVSGTVSSYEQYF. The CDR3 bases are TGCAGCGTTTCCGGGACAGTGAGCTCCTACGAGCAGTACTTC.